The entry below describes one TCR beta chain. These data come from a study of blood T cell repertoires in COVID-19. Overall study context: T cells, B-cell-depleted T cells, or PBMCs supplied cDNA or gDNA.

CDR3 length: 13 residues. Germline-derived CDR1 and CDR2 are SNHLY and FYNNEI. Trimming removed 7 bases from V and 4 bases from J, with 10 bases in between. Original handling: By means of reference gene primer amplification, nucleated cell counts were estimated. The table came from immunoSEQ multiplex PCR; TCRdb's copy has only in-frame clones and leaves some out. Clone size and V and J calls were adopted from that table, with D and trimming inferred from the DNA. The sample holds approximately 52,000 clones, 75% to 95% seen once. The sequenced material came from peripheral blood. V gene TRBV2 combines with J gene TRBJ1-4, with D uncertain. The source of this sequence is a human donor with active COVID-19. The donor label of this sample is uncertain. The CDR3 region has the DNA TGTGCCAGCATTCCGCAGGTTAATGAAAAACTGTTTTTT. It is translated as CASIPQVNEKLFF.